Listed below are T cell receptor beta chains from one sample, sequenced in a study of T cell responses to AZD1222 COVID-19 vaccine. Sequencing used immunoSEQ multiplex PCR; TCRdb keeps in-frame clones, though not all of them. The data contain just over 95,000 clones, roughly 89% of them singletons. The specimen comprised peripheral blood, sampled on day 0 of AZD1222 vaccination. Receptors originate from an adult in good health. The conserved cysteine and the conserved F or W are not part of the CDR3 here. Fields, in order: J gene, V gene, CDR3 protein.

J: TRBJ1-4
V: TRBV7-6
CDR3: ASSLSGFSDEKLF

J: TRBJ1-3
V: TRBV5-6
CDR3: ASSETGLGNTIY

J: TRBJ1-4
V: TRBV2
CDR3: ASSGWANEKLF

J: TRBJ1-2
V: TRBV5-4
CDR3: ASRSDSNYGYT

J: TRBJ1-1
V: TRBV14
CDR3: ASSPLLDTEAF

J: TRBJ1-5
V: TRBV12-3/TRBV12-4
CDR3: ASSLREYQPQH

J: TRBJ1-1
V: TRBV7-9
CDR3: ASSRSTGLNTEAF

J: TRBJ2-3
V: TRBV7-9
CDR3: ASSSVIGQGSDTQY

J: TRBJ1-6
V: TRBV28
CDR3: ASRPRQGRRVWDSPLH

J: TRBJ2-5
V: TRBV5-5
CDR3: ASSLGGVSQETQY

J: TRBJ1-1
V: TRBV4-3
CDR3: ASSPTGNTEAF

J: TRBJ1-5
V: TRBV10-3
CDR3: AISGAGGQPQH

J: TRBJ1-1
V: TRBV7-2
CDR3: ASSLRNTRSATEAF

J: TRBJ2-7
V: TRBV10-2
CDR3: ASSEPGLQSYEQY

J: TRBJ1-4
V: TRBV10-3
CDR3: AISESAEKLF

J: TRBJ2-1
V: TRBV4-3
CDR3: ASSQGPIPRDEQF

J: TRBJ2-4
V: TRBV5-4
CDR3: ASSLAPEGSHQY

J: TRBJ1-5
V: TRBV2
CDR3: ASGRKSLSNSNQPQH

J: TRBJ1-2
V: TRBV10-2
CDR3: ASSDGEGNIGYT

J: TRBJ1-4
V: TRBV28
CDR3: ASSSWTGNEKLF

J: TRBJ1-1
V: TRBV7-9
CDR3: ASSLTSGTGTEAF

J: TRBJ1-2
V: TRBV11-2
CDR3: ASSTRTGGESTSYT

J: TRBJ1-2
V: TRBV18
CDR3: ASSPPSVYGYT

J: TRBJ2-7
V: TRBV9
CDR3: ASSVDWGDYEQY

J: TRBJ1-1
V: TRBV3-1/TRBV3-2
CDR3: ASSQGGRGGTEAF

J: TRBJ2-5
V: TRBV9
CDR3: ASSAWTSGAETQY

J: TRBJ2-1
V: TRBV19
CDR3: ASSSQTGTSGGHYNEQF

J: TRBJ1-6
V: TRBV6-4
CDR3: ASSDEAGFTPLH

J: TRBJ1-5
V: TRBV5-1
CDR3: ASSLATGAPSNQPQH

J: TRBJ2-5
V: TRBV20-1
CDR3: SATNVRPQY

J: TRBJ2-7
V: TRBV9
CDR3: ASSSGTGAYSEQY

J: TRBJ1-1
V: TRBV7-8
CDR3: ATELSVNTEAF

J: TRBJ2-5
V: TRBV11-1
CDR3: ASMERGGLQETQY

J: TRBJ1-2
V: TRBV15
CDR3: ATSRDGYGYT

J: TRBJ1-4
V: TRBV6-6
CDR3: ASSYPGGSNEKLF

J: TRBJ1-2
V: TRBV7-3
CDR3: ASSTNRADGYT

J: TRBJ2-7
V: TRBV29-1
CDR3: SVGHLNSYEQY

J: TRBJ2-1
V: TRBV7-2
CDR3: ATQLGGLLYNEQF

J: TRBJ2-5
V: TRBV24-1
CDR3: ATRAPVSSGGGGGRETQY

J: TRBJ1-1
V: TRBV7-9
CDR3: ASSLLGDTPNTEAF